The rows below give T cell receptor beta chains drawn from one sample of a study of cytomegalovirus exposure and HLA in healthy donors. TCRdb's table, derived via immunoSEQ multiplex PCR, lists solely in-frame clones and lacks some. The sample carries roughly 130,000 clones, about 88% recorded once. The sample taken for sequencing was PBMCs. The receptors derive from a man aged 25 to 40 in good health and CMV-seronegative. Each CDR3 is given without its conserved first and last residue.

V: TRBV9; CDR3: ASSGLAGELGTQY
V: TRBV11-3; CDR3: ASSPTAGTSFLQF
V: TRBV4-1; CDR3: ASSQRQMDSNQPQH
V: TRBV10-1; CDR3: ASSEAGEVTGELF
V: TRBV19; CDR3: ASSLPGQATPEAF
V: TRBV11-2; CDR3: ASSYGGGRDEQY
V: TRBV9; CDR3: ASSELPGLPATGELF
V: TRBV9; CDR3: ASSVVTSMDEQF
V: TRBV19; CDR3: ASSIQRPNYNEQF
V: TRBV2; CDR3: ASSKGFGPSGSTDTQY
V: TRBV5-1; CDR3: ASSLGGDGYT
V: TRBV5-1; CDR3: ASSLSGGGQETQY
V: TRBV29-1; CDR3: SVEDLYTDRVNYGYT
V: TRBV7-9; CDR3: ASSSNVGGRNTEAF
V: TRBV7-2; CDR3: ASSLASSNTEAF
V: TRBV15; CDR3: ATSPGGGGNTIY
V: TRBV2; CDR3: ASRGTGTNNEQF
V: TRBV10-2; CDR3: ASSSGRGRGNNEQF
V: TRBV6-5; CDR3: ASSYRDRGVYEQY
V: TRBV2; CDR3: ASSAQSGQGNSPLH
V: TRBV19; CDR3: ASSFSGGYNEQF
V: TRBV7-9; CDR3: ASRRQGGTDTQY
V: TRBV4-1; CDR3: ASSQSGTASYEQY
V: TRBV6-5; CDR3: ASSPKPSLTRGYT
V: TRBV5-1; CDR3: ASSLGQGGNTIY
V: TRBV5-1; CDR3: AITPRTSGNQDNEQF
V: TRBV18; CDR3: ASSGSGGADTQY
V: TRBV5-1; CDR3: ASSVTGSGNTIY
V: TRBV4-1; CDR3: ASSPGLAVNEQF
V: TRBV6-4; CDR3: ASSDTNTGELF
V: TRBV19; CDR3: ASSINRMNTEAF
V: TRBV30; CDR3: AWQAGGLDYYGYT
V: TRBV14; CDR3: ASSPALDKWSYEQY
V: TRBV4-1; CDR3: ASSQSWEGSTVYNEQF
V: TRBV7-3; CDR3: ASSLLRRREGETQY
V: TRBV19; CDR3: ASRRTGASSGNTIY
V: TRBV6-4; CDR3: ASSDQTVSYYNEQF
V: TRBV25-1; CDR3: ASSEVSTDTQY
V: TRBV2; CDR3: ASSARAGAFPGELF
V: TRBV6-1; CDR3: ASTPLAFGANVLT
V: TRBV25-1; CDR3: ASSVQGMNTGELF
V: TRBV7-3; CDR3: ASSLQGSGEQY